The 24 T cell receptor beta chains below were found in one sample sequenced in a study of shared clonotypes between healthy human individuals. Sequencing used immunoSEQ multiplex PCR; TCRdb keeps in-frame clones, though not all of them. The repertoire holds about half a million clones, with 70% to 80% as singletons. Specimen: PBMCs. The receptors derive from a woman aged 40 to 50 in good health. Some clones in this sample may be carry-over from other donors' samples.

This clone was seen only once. V usage is TRBV7-2 and J usage is TRBJ2-7; 8 positions agree with TRBD2. The CDR3 spans 14 residues. Germline-derived CDR1 and CDR2 are SGHTA and FQGNSA. Trimming at V came to 1 base and at J to 8 bases, leaving 7 bases not matched to a gene. CDR3 in DNA: TGTGCCAGCAGCTTAGGGAGACTAGCGATTCAGCAGTACTTC. It translates to CASSLGRLAIQQYF.

This rearrangement joins TRBV30 to TRBJ2-2; D may correspond to TRBD1 or TRBD2 (5 bases each). Between the trimmed V and J ends, which lost 2 bases and 5 bases, there was a span of 9 bases. The CDR3 contains 13 residues. Per germline, CDR1 GTSNPN and CDR2 SVGIG (reference sequence). The CDR3 coding sequence is TGTGCCTGGAGTAAATGGGGGACCGGGGAGCTGTTTTTT. It translates to CAWSKWGTGELFF. The variable domain in full, completed from reference TRBV30 and TRBJ2-2, reads SQTIHQWPATLVQPVGSPLSLECTVEGTSNPNLYWYRQAAGRGLQLLFYSVGIGQISSEVPQNLSASRPQDRQFILSSKKLLLSDSGFYLCAWSKWGTGELFFGEGSRLTVL.

The gene calls are TRBV9 and TRBJ2-5; possible D gene TRBD2, 5 bases. The CDR3 sequence is 15 residues long. The V gene lost 5 bases and the J gene lost 1 base, with 15 bases spanning the gap. Germline lookup yields CDR1 SGDLS and CDR2 YYNGEE. The CDR3, as DNA: TGTGCCAGCAGTGGGAGACCTACCCGCCAAGAGACCCAGTACTTC. Its translation: CASSGRPTRQETQYF.

This sequence joins TRBV6-6 and TRBJ2-1; TRBD1 matches 9 bases. Germline trimming cut 6 bases from V and 7 bases from J; bases unmatched to any gene: 4. Germline CDR1 is MNHNY and CDR2 is SVGAGI (reference sequence). This CDR3 spans 13 amino acids. DNA for the CDR3: TGTGCCAGCAGCCCCGACAGGGGGAATGAGCAGTTCTTC. Its translation is CASSPDRGNEQFF.

J is TRBJ2-7 and V is TRBV7-7, with D possibly being TRBD1 (7 bases). With 5 bases removed from V and 3 bases from J, the gap between germline ends came to 17 bases. The length of the CDR3 is 15 residues. In germline, CDR1 is SSHAT, CDR2 FNYEAQ (reference sequence). CDR3 in amino acids: CASSLDREEDYEQYF. The CDR3 nucleotides read TGTGCCAGCAGCCTCGACAGGGAGGAAGACTACGAGCAGTACTTC.

The rearrangement links TRBV6-6 to TRBJ1-4; no definite D call. This CDR3 contains 10 residues. V lost 6 bases and J lost 7, with 3 bases in between. Germline assignment: CDR1 MNHNY and CDR2 SVGAGI (reference sequence). The CDR3 DNA reads as TGTGCCAGCAGCGGTGAAAAACTGTTTTTT. Its translation is CASSGEKLFF.

The V call is TRBV6-1, the J call TRBJ2-1; TRBD2 agrees at 13 bases. J was trimmed by 9 bases and V by 10 bases; bases with no gene match: 9. There are 14 residues in the CDR3. The germline gives CDR1 MNHNS, CDR2 SASEGT. CDR3 protein: CATLFGLAGVEQFF. The CDR3 DNA is TGTGCCACTTTATTCGGACTAGCGGGAGTTGAGCAGTTCTTC.

The rearrangement links TRBV5-4 to TRBJ2-3, with D perhaps matching TRBD1 (6 bases). The V gene lost 2 bases and the J gene lost 4 bases, with 11 bases spanning the gap. The CDR3 contains 14 residues. Germline V gives CDR1 SGHNT, CDR2 YYREEE (reference sequence). CDR3 DNA sequence: TGTGCCAGCAGCTTTCAGGGGACGGCAGATACGCAGTATTTT. Protein: CASSFQGTADTQYF.

J is TRBJ2-5 and V is TRBV4-3; D is perhaps TRBD1 (6 bases). The CDR3 loop spans 15 amino acids. Germline values: CDR1 LGHNA, CDR2 YSLEER. The V end lost 0 bases, the J end lost 4 bases, and 12 bases lay between the germline ends. CDR3 in amino acids: CASSQEGGRGETQYF. DNA for the CDR3: TGCGCCAGCAGCCAAGAGGGCGGCAGGGGAGAGACCCAGTACTTC.

The chain couples TRBV9 to TRBJ2-7; a weak D match, TRBD1 (6 bases). The CDR3 spans 14 residues. V lost 0 bases, J lost 5 bases, and 12 bases lay in between. CDR1 is SGDLS and CDR2 is YYNGEE in the germline V gene. CDR3 sequence reads: CASSVVQGSDEQYF. The CDR3 DNA sequence: TGTGCCAGCAGCGTAGTCCAGGGGAGCGACGAGCAGTACTTC.

This clone was recorded once. V usage is TRBV10-3 and J usage is TRBJ2-3, with 9 bases that match TRBD1. CDR1 is ENHRY, CDR2 SYGVKD, per germline. This CDR3 comprises 13 residues. Germline trimming cut 10 bases from V and 5 bases from J; bases unmatched to any gene: 7. CDR3 loop: CANYRGRVDTQYF. CDR3 nucleotides: TGTGCCAACTACAGGGGGCGGGTAGATACGCAGTATTTT.

The rearrangement links TRBV29-1 to TRBJ2-5; no clear D gene. Trimming took off 3 bases at V and 1 base at J, with 9 bases between the two ends. Germline V CDR1 and CDR2: SQVTM, ANQGSEA. The length of the CDR3 is 13 residues. CDR3 sequence reads: CSVEVTAQETQYF. Written as DNA, the CDR3 is TGCAGCGTTGAGGTTACAGCCCAAGAGACCCAGTACTTC.

The rearrangement links TRBV15 to TRBJ2-1; 10 bases are a match to TRBD2. CDR3 size: 16 residues. Germline assignment: CDR1 LNHNV and CDR2 YYDKDF (reference sequence). V dropped 4 bases and J dropped 2; count of bases not matched to a gene: 5. CDR3 DNA: TGTGCCACCAGCAACCTAGCGGGAGTTACCTACAATGAGCAGTTCTTC. Translated: CATSNLAGVTYNEQFF.

The J gene is TRBJ1-1, the V gene TRBV27; the D is unclear. The germline CDR1 and CDR2 sequences are MNHEY and SMNVEV (reference sequence). The ends were cut back, 4 bases at V and 1 base at J, with 7 bases in the middle. The CDR3 is 13 residues long. Here the CDR3 DNA reads TGTGCCAGCAGTTGGCAGTCGAACACTGAAGCTTTCTTT. It is translated as CASSWQSNTEAFF.

The chain couples TRBV5-4 to TRBJ2-1, with a possible D match to TRBD2 (6 bases). The CDR3 consists of 14 residues. Germline CDR1 reads SGHNT; CDR2 reads YYREEE (reference sequence). V was clipped by 3 bases and J by 5 bases, with 12 bases between them. CDR3 nucleotide sequence: TGTGCCAGCAGCTCGGGGCAGCGGGACAATGAGCAGTTCTTC. It is translated as CASSSGQRDNEQFF.

The rearrangement links TRBV6-6 to TRBJ1-1; perhaps TRBD1 as D (5 bases). This CDR3 region has 15 residues. Trimming pared 0 bases from V and 1 base from J, leaving 9 bases between. Germline V gives CDR1 MNHNY, CDR2 SVGAGI (reference sequence). CDR3 sequence reads: CASSYSGRANTEAFF. The CDR3 nucleotides read TGTGCCAGCAGTTACTCGGGACGGGCGAACACTGAAGCTTTCTTT.

This chain links TRBV7-9 with TRBJ2-7; D gene unclear. This CDR3 has 17 amino acids. Germline V gene sequence: CDR1 SEHNR, CDR2 FQNEAQ (reference sequence). Trimming took off 0 bases at V and 4 bases at J, with 19 bases between the two ends. The CDR3 is CASSLAEWQVGTYEQYF. In nucleotides, the CDR3 is TGTGCCAGCAGCTTAGCGGAGTGGCAAGTGGGTACGTACGAGCAGTACTTC.

The V call is TRBV6-1, the J call TRBJ1-3; perhaps TRBD1 as D (6 bases). The CDR3 is 13 amino acids. Looked up from germline, CDR1 is MNHNS and CDR2 is SASEGT. V lost 4 bases to trimming and J lost 3 bases, with 7 bases between them. CDR3 sequence reads: CASSAGDGNTIYF. CDR3 in DNA: TGTGCCAGCAGTGCAGGGGATGGAAACACCATATATTTT.

V gene TRBV14 combines with J gene TRBJ2-3; the D call may be TRBD1 or TRBD2 (5 bases each). The germline V gene has CDR1 SGHDN and CDR2 FVKESK. CDR3 size: 15 residues. With 4 bases removed from V and 5 bases from J, the gap between germline ends came to 16 bases. DNA for the CDR3: TGTGCCAGCAGCCCTTCCGGGACCCTAAAAGATACGCAGTATTTT. Translated, it gives CASSPSGTLKDTQYF.

This clone has a single count. The chain recombines TRBV10-3 with TRBJ2-3, with TRBD2 identical over 11 bases. The J segment lost 4 bases and the V segment lost 6 bases, leaving 6 bases of the junction unmatched. This CDR3 contains 15 residues. Per the germline V gene, CDR1 is ENHRY and CDR2 is SYGVKD. The CDR3 reads CAISVAGGPADTQYF. The CDR3 DNA follows: TGTGCCATCAGCGTAGCGGGAGGGCCTGCAGATACGCAGTATTTT.

The genes are TRBV7-8 and TRBJ1-2, with a tentative D call TRBD1 (6 bases). From germline, CDR1 is SGHVS and CDR2 FQNEAQ. The CDR3 covers 13 residues. Trimming shortened V by 1 base and J by 8 bases, and 11 bases separated the two germline ends. This chain's CDR3 is CASSLDRVEGYTF. For the CDR3, the DNA is TGTGCCAGCAGCTTAGACAGGGTTGAGGGCTACACCTTC.

CDR3 nucleotides: TGCGCCAGCAGCCTCCCTGGGGATGGTTATGAGCAGTTCTTC. Translated, it gives CASSLPGDGYEQFF. V and J are TRBV5-1 and TRBJ2-1; no clear D gene. There are 14 residues in the CDR3. V shed 4 bases and J shed 8 bases, with 16 bases lying between them. CDR1 SGHRS and CDR2 YFSETQ come from the germline V gene.

The chain links TRBV29-1 to TRBJ2-7, with 7 bases lining up with TRBD2. This CDR3 comprises 13 residues. V shed 7 bases, J shed 2 bases, and the junction held 8 bases outside the gene matches. Germline values: CDR1 SQVTM, CDR2 ANQGSEA. CDR3 sequence: CSAGVGRTYEQYF. The CDR3 nucleotides read TGCAGCGCAGGAGTCGGGAGGACCTACGAGCAGTACTTC.

The genes are TRBV15 and TRBJ2-2; either TRBD1 or TRBD2 may fit D (5 bases each). The CDR3 runs 13 residues. The V gene lost 0 bases and the J gene lost 11 bases, with 10 bases spanning the gap. The germline CDR1 and CDR2 sequences are LNHNV and YYDKDF (reference sequence). CDR3 in DNA: TGTGCCACCAGCAGAGAGTTCGGGGACGAGCTGTTTTTT. Translated, it gives CATSREFGDELFF. The full variable domain, rest sourced from reference TRBV15 and TRBJ2-2, is DAMVIQNPRYQVTQFGKPVTLSCSQTLNHNVMYWYQQKSSQAPKLLFHYYDKDFNNEADTPDNFQSRRPNTSFCFLDIRSPGLGDTAMYLCATSREFGDELFFGEGSRLTVL.